The entry below describes one TCR beta chain. This sample was taken from a study of blood T cell repertoires in COVID-19. The V gene end was trimmed by 3 bases and the J gene end by 3 bases; junction bases not matched to a gene: 8. Looked up from germline, CDR1 is SGHVS and CDR2 is FQNEAQ. The CDR3 length is 16 residues. Sequenced by immunoSEQ multiplex PCR; TCRdb stores in-frame clones only, minus some. The sample has tens of thousands of clones; roughly 80% are singletons. The V call is TRBV7-8, the J call TRBJ2-4; 7 nucleotides align to TRBD1. Specimen: peripheral blood. This clonotype was obtained from an elderly woman with acute or convalescent COVID-19. In DNA, the CDR3 is TGTGCCAGCAGCTTCTCAGGGGGTCACGGCAAAAACATTCAGTACTTC. Translated, it gives CASSFSGGHGKNIQYF.